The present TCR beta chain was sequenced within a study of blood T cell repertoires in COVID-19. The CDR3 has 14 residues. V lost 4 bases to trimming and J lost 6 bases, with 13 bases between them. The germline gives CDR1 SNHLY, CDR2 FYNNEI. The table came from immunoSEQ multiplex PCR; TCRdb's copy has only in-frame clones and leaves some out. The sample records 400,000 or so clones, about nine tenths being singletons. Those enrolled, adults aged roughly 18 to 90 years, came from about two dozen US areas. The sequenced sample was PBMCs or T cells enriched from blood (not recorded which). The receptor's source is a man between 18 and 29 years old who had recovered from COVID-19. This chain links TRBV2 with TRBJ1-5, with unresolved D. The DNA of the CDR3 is TGTGCCAGCAGTGTCTCCCCCGCGGCTCAGCCCCAGCATTTT. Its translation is CASSVSPAAQPQHF.